This TCR beta chain was recovered during a study of blood T cell repertoires in COVID-19. Study-level information: PBMCs, B-cell-depleted T cells, or T cells provided the cDNA or gDNA that made up the material.

Using immunoSEQ multiplex PCR, the repertoire was profiled, and TCRdb retains in-frame clones only, with some absent. The sample lists tens of thousands of clones; about 90% were seen once. Looked up from germline, CDR1 is SGHTA and CDR2 is FQGTGA. This CDR3 is built from 15 residues. The ends were cut back, 4 bases at V and 4 bases at J, with 14 bases in the middle. The J gene is TRBJ1-5, the V gene TRBV7-3, with D unclear. This receptor was obtained from a woman aged 50 to 65 with active or convalescent COVID-19. The sample was peripheral blood. The CDR3 region is CASSSGPAGNQPQHF. CDR3 DNA sequence: TGTGCCAGCAGCTCCGGGCCCGCGGGGAATCAGCCCCAGCATTTT.